These 27 T cell receptor beta chains were sequenced from one sample in a study of vaccination and CD4 T cells after COVID-19. Treatment meaning: roughly 10-day PBMC culture with coronavirus spike peptide pools or control peptides (ViraFEST assay). Once obtained from cultured CD4+ T cells, the DNA was sequenced using the Oncomine TCR Beta short-read assay. TCRdb re-called the PCR reads through MiXCR, storing one row per CDR3 protein. The table includes 15,000 to 20,000 distinct CDR3 sequences, less than 65% detected once. Their antigens remain unidentified. Input material: CD4+ T cells from blood, cultured in vitro. These receptors all stem from a human donor who had recovered from COVID-19.

V usage is TRBV2 and J usage is TRBJ2-2, with TRBD1 identical over 11 bases. The CDR3 is 14 amino acids. Germline assignment: CDR1 SNHLY and CDR2 FYNNEI. The J segment lost 5 bases and the V segment lost 6 bases, leaving 2 bases of the junction unmatched. The CDR3 loop is CASRRDRGTGELFF. For the CDR3, the DNA is TGTGCCAGCAGACGGGACAGGGGGACCGGGGAGCTGTTTTTT.

The chain is built from TRBV30 and TRBJ2-6; TRBD1 might be the D (5 bases). From germline, CDR1 is GTSNPN and CDR2 SVGIG (reference sequence). The CDR3 consists of 15 residues. V lost 1 base to trimming and J lost 0 bases, with 7 bases between them. This CDR3 is CAWSGDSSGANVLTF. In DNA form, the CDR3 reads TGTGCCTGGAGTGGAGACAGCTCTGGGGCCAACGTCCTGACTTTC.

This chain joins TRBV28 and TRBJ1-2; no clear D. With 10 bases removed from V and 4 bases from J, the gap between germline ends came to 19 bases. Germline CDR1 and CDR2: MDHEN and SYDVKM. The CDR3 is 14 amino acids. The DNA of the CDR3 is TGTGCCACTTCCGCGGAGGGCAGAGTCTATGGCTACACCTTC. Its translation is CATSAEGRVYGYTF.

The CDR3 coding sequence is TGCAGTGCTAGTGAGACCACTGAAGCTTTCTTT. This sequence encodes CSASETTEAFF. The chain is built from TRBV20-1 and TRBJ1-1; D gene uncertain. Trimming pared 3 bases from V and 4 bases from J, leaving 6 bases between. Germline V gene lookup returns CDR1 DFQATT and CDR2 SNEGSKA (reference sequence). The CDR3 totals 11 residues.

The V gene is TRBV6-1, the J gene TRBJ2-1; 10 nucleotides agree with TRBD2. In germline, CDR1 is MNHNS, CDR2 SASEGT. The CDR3 is made up of 15 amino acids. Losses at the gene ends were 8 bases for V and 7 bases for J; bases not matched to a gene: 11. This chain's CDR3 is CASDREAGGLNEQFF. The CDR3 DNA reads as TGTGCCAGCGATCGAGAAGCGGGAGGGCTGAATGAGCAGTTCTTC.

This chain uses TRBV6-1 with TRBJ1-5, with D uncertain. Germline V CDR1 and CDR2: MNHNS, SASEGT. The CDR3 is made up of 13 amino acids. V was shortened by 8 bases and J by 2 bases, with 10 bases between the two germline ends. CDR3 nucleotides: TGTGCCAGCCGTGGCTTTGGCAATCAGCCCCAGCATTTT. Translation: CASRGFGNQPQHF.

This sequence joins TRBV21-1 and TRBJ1-1. TRBV21-1 represents a pseudogene. The CDR3 runs 16 residues. The CDR3 DNA sequence: TGTGCCAGCAGCCCTCGACACCCGTTGATGAACACTGAAGCTTTCTTT. It translates to CASSPRHPLMNTEAFF.

A remark on this clonotype: The junction departs from the called germline gene at one end, perhaps through a read error. The chain is built from TRBV12-3 or TRBV12-4 and TRBJ2-6, with 10 nucleotides matching TRBD1. The CDR3 consists of 16 residues. CDR3 sequence reads: CASSRQGALGANILTF. The CDR3 coding sequence is TGTGCCAGCAGTCGACAGGGGGCGCTCGGGGCCAACATCCTGACTTTC.

This chain connects TRBV9 to TRBJ2-2; no definite D call. CDR3 size: 17 residues. Trimming shortened V by 0 bases and J by 1 base, and 13 bases separated the two germline ends. Germline CDR1 is SGDLS and CDR2 is YYNGEE. The CDR3 region has the DNA TGTGCCAGCAGCGTAGCTCCCGCCGGGCGGAACACCGGGGAGCTGTTTTTT. This translates into CASSVAPAGRNTGELFF.

This clonotype was detected only a few times. The chain uses TRBV24-1 and TRBJ1-5; D is perhaps TRBD1 (6 bases). Germline V lookup: CDR1 KGHDR, CDR2 SFDVKD. V shed 4 bases and J shed 6 bases, with 9 bases lying between them. CDR3 length: 13 residues. CDR3 DNA: TGTGCCACCAGTGACAGGGGAACTCAGCCCCAGCATTTT. Its protein is CATSDRGTQPQHF.

V and J are TRBV20-1 and TRBJ1-2; TRBD1 matches 7 bases. Trimming took 8 bases from V and 7 from J; bases not matched to a gene: 16. Looked up from germline, CDR1 is DFQATT and CDR2 is SNEGSKA (reference sequence). The CDR3 has 14 residues. CDR3 amino acids: CSMIHHWTGTGYTF. The DNA of the CDR3 is TGCAGTATGATACATCACTGGACAGGAACTGGCTACACCTTC.

This chain uses TRBV10-1 with TRBJ2-2; 7 nucleotides line up with TRBD2. The germline V gene has CDR1 WNHNN and CDR2 SYGVQD (reference sequence). This CDR3 contains 15 residues. V shed 4 bases, J shed 4 bases, and the junction held 6 bases outside the gene matches. This CDR3 is CASSAAGAPTGELFF. In DNA, the CDR3 is TGCGCCAGCAGTGCGGCGGGAGCCCCCACCGGGGAGCTGTTTTTT.

V gene TRBV19 combines with J gene TRBJ2-2, with TRBD1 identical over 7 bases. CDR3 length: 18 amino acids. V lost 1 base, J lost 5 bases, and 13 bases stayed unmatched. Germline CDR1 reads LNHDA; CDR2 reads SQIVND (reference sequence). DNA for the CDR3: TGTGCCAGTAGTATAGTGATACAGGGGAGAGGAAGGACCGGGGAGCTGTTTTTT. Its translation is CASSIVIQGRGRTGELFF.

This rearrangement joins TRBV6-5 to TRBJ2-3, with 9 bases identical to TRBD2. Germline-derived CDR1 and CDR2 are MNHEY and SVGAGI. The CDR3 totals 20 residues. The ends lost 0 bases at V and 5 bases at J; junction bases unmatched: 18. The CDR3 nucleotides read TGTGCCAGCAGTTACTCGGAGGGGGCCACTCCTAGCGGGACTTTAGATACGCAGTATTTT. Translation: CASSYSEGATPSGTLDTQYF.

J is TRBJ1-5 and V is TRBV24-1, with a weak D call TRBD1 (6 bases). The CDR3 is made up of 13 amino acids. The germline V and J ends were trimmed by 3 bases and 7 bases, with 9 bases remaining between them. Germline V gene lookup returns CDR1 KGHDR and CDR2 SFDVKD. Here the CDR3 reads CATSDRGSQPQHF. Here the CDR3 DNA reads TGTGCCACCAGTGATAGGGGGAGCCAGCCCCAGCATTTT.

The rearrangement links TRBV12-3 or TRBV12-4 to TRBJ1-2; D uncertain. The V end was cut by 1 base, the J end by 2 bases, with 8 bases between. The CDR3 totals 14 residues. CDR3 loop: CASSLGTVNYGYTF. CDR3 nucleotides: TGTGCCAGCAGTTTAGGGACGGTGAACTATGGCTACACCTTC.

In its sample, this clonotype was seen once. This sequence joins TRBV5-4 and TRBJ1-2, with 8 bases that match TRBD1. V shed 4 bases, J shed 4 bases, and the junction held 9 bases outside the gene matches. This CDR3 is built from 15 residues. Germline V gene data show CDR1 as SGHNT and CDR2 as YYREEE (reference sequence). DNA of the CDR3: TGTGCCAGCAGCCGACCCCAGGGGGCTGGCTATGGCTACACCTTC. Translation: CASSRPQGAGYGYTF.

Only a few counts were recorded for this clonotype. This rearrangement joins TRBV7-9 to TRBJ1-5; D perhaps matches TRBD1 (5 bases). Per germline, CDR1 SEHNR and CDR2 FQNEAQ (reference sequence). Trimming pared 6 bases from V and 6 bases from J, leaving 12 bases between. The CDR3 sequence is 13 residues long. CDR3 region: CASSLGGGQPQHF. In nucleotides, the CDR3 is TGTGCCAGCAGTCTTGGGGGGGGTCAGCCCCAGCATTTT.

V gene TRBV7-2 combines with J gene TRBJ2-2; D not resolved. Trimming took 3 bases from V and 6 from J, leaving 2 bases between them. Germline V CDR1 and CDR2: SGHTA, FQGNSA. The CDR3 runs 11 residues. The CDR3 sequence is CASSFPGELFF. For the CDR3, the DNA is TGTGCCAGCAGCTTCCCCGGGGAGCTGTTTTTT. Looking up the rest from reference TRBV7-2 and TRBJ2-2 gives the full variable domain: GAGVSQSPSNKVTEKGKDVELRCDPISGHTALYWYRQSLGQGLEFLIYFQGNSAPDKSGLPSDRFSAERTGGSVSTLTIQRTQQEDSAVYLCASSFPGELFFGEGSRLTVL.

The J gene is TRBJ2-3, the V gene TRBV12-3 or TRBV12-4; D is ambiguous. This CDR3 region has 13 residues. V was clipped by 7 bases and J by 2 bases, with 10 bases between them. The CDR3 spells CASTLRVTDTQYF. The DNA for the CDR3 is TGTGCCAGCACCCTACGAGTCACAGATACGCAGTATTTT.

The chain couples TRBV18 to TRBJ2-2, with TRBD2 as a possible D gene (6 bases). V was cut by 7 bases and J by 4 bases, with 16 bases left in between. The CDR3 totals 15 residues. Germline V gene data show CDR1 as KGHSH and CDR2 as LQKENI. The DNA for the CDR3 is TGTGCCAGCTTCACTCCGGGACTCGTCACCGGGGAGCTGTTTTTT. Translation: CASFTPGLVTGELFF.

V usage is TRBV2 and J usage is TRBJ2-5; possibly TRBD1 for D (5 bases). The CDR3 is made up of 12 amino acids. Per the germline V gene, CDR1 is SNHLY and CDR2 is FYNNEI. V lost 8 bases and J lost 5, with 12 bases in between. This CDR3 is CASGAVWETQYF. DNA for the CDR3: TGTGCCAGCGGGGCGGTTTGGGAGACCCAGTACTTC.

This clonotype was observed a handful of times. J is TRBJ1-5 and V is TRBV6-1, with D tentatively TRBD1 (5 bases). This CDR3 has 15 residues. Germline lookup yields CDR1 MNHNS and CDR2 SASEGT. V was shortened by 8 bases and J by 2 bases, with 16 bases between the two germline ends. CDR3 nucleotide sequence: TGTGCCAGCTACCATCCAGGGAATGGCAATCAGCCCCAGCATTTT. Its protein product is CASYHPGNGNQPQHF.

This rearrangement joins TRBV7-2 to TRBJ1-2; 7 positions agree with TRBD1. The CDR3 is 13 amino acids. After removal of 5 bases from V and 6 bases from J, the junction contained 6 bases not matched to a gene. Germline V gene data show CDR1 as SGHTA and CDR2 as FQGNSA. CDR3 residues: CASSLGQRDGYTF. In DNA form, the CDR3 reads TGTGCCAGCAGCCTGGGACAGCGCGATGGCTACACCTTC.

The chain has TRBV15 and TRBJ1-2; 12 bases agree with TRBD1. V was clipped by 2 bases and J by 3 bases; unmatched bases: 7. In germline, CDR1 is LNHNV, CDR2 YYDKDF (reference sequence). This CDR3 has 17 residues. This chain's CDR3 is CATSRPPGQGADYGYTF. In nucleotides, the CDR3 is TGTGCCACCAGCAGACCACCGGGACAGGGGGCTGACTATGGCTACACCTTC.

The chain employs TRBV6-1 and TRBJ1-2; 9 bases line up with TRBD1. From germline, CDR1 is MNHNS and CDR2 SASEGT. CDR3 size: 14 residues. V shed 5 bases and J 5 bases; nucleotides not matched to a gene: 6. CDR3 bases: TGTGCCAGCAGTCCGGGACAGGGAAGATATGGCTACACCTTC. Protein: CASSPGQGRYGYTF.

The CDR3, as DNA: TGTGCCAGCAGTTACAGGGGGCTGAACACTGAAGCTTTCTTT. Protein: CASSYRGLNTEAFF. The V call is TRBV6-5, the J call TRBJ1-1; 7 nucleotides align to TRBD1. The CDR3 extends over 14 amino acids. Germline V gene lookup returns CDR1 MNHEY and CDR2 SVGAGI. The V segment lost 2 bases and the J segment 0 bases; nucleotides outside the gene matches: 0.